The clone carrying this T cell receptor (beta chain) was observed a handful of times. Some clones are missing from TCRdb's copy, which holds only in-frame ones; the method was immunoSEQ multiplex PCR. The profile shows about 380,000 clones, about 83% of them singletons. The source of the sample is a study of Ad26.COV2.S vaccination and SARS-CoV-2 variants. The CDR3 covers 16 residues. V shed 6 bases and J shed 4 bases, with 18 bases lying between them. The germline V gene encodes CDR1 SEHNR and CDR2 FQNEAQ (reference sequence). Stated treatment: approximately 18 received Ad26.COV2.S at low or high dose, single or two shots; about 5 received placebo; per-sample allocation not given. Sample collection was performed on day 63 after the first vaccine or placebo injection. Boston hosted the donor, who was an adult aged 18-55 years.

This sequence was found in a person aged 18-60 years who received the Ad26.COV2.S COVID-19 vaccine or a placebo. Sequenced here: peripheral blood, sampled in a trial of Ad26.COV2.S vaccine versus placebo. This chain joins TRBV7-9 and TRBJ1-4, with D perhaps TRBD1 (6 bases). CDR3 in amino acids: CASSIGGRRVNEKLFF. The CDR3 DNA follows: TGTGCCAGCAGTATCGGGGGGCGTCGAGTTAATGAAAAACTGTTTTTT.